Listed below are T cell receptor beta chains from one sample, sequenced in a study of regulatory and conventional T cells in RAG deficiency. This table comes from immunoSEQ multiplex PCR, and its TCRdb copy is limited to in-frame clones, with some not included. The profile covers around 37,000 clones, with about 91% appearing a single time and roughly an eighth taken by the ten largest. In addition, the sample was reused for a study of regulatory T cells.

Sequencing used CD8+ T cells sorted from blood. These receptors were taken from a human donor in good health. Both conserved end residues are trimmed from each CDR3. Each record gives: CDR3 length, V gene, J gene, CDR3 protein.

14	TRBV27	TRBJ2-1	ASSLSAEGRRNEQF
13	TRBV15	TRBJ2-7	ATSRDLSNSYEQY
13	TRBV4-1	TRBJ2-1	ASSQGLAGQIEQF
15	TRBV15	TRBJ2-3	ATSRDRSTAGGGTQY
12	TRBV6-6	TRBJ1-1	ASSRQTMNTEAF
14	TRBV18	TRBJ2-7	ASSPSRDSRSYEQY
14	TRBV9	TRBJ1-3	ASSVANGATGNTIY
11	TRBV2	TRBJ2-3	ASKGASTDTQY
12	TRBV28	TRBJ1-2	ASTRLGSSYGYT
13	TRBV19	TRBJ2-5	ASSTGLAGGETQY
12	TRBV4-1	TRBJ2-7	ASSQLPNSYEQY
14	TRBV21-1	TRBJ1-5	ASLGGGANSNQPQH
15	TRBV13	TRBJ2-3	ASSLDPRGASTDTQY
16	TRBV7-3	TRBJ1-4	ASSLRWDRGGLNKKLF
13	TRBV7-9	TRBJ2-7	ASSLGQPPNYEQY
15	TRBV18	TRBJ1-4	ASSPSQGSRTNEKLF
11	TRBV28	TRBJ1-2	ASSQDRLYGYT
9	TRBV6-6	TRBJ2-1	ASSTSDEQF
13	TRBV5-1	TRBJ2-3	ASSLVGGSTDTQY
13	TRBV5-6	TRBJ1-2	ASSLTGYGFYGYT
13	TRBV5-4	TRBJ1-4	ASSGEGSFNEKLF
11	TRBV5-1	TRBJ1-1	ASGGDGVTEAF
10	TRBV28	TRBJ2-1	ASSLFADEQF
12	TRBV19	TRBJ2-7	ASSIARLRDEQY
15	TRBV18	TRBJ2-5	ASSPLVTPRVWETQY
10	TRBV28	TRBJ1-2	ASSALPGGYT
10	TRBV6-5	TRBJ1-2	ASRTAPYGYT
12	TRBV19	TRBJ1-4	ASRTGLTGEKLF
12	TRBV5-1	TRBJ2-1	ASRTSSAYNEQF
11	TRBV5-1	TRBJ2-1	ASSTSRVDEQF
12	TRBV5-1	TRBJ2-3	ASSLAGRGGTQY
13	TRBV4-1	TRBJ2-7	ASSQPGTGTSEQY
14	TRBV6-1	TRBJ1-2	ASSEWGQDQYYGYT
14	TRBV28	TRBJ2-3	ASSGTGAPGTDTQY
11	TRBV7-9	TRBJ1-2	ASSFAGAYGYT
11	TRBV7-9	TRBJ2-7	ASSLGNSYEQY
14	TRBV5-1	TRBJ1-6	ASSLVSAAQNSPLH
13	TRBV9	TRBJ2-1	ASSGAPLASNEQL
12	TRBV2	TRBJ1-4	ASTTGRVNEKLF
11	TRBV7-7	TRBJ2-1	ASSLTGTNEQF
12	TRBV6-6	TRBJ2-7	ASSYSEVLDEQY
9	TRBV28	TRBJ2-7	ASSLWDEQY
11	TRBV7-6	TRBJ2-7	ASSARDRVEQY
12	TRBV27	TRBJ2-7	ASSFGTGTYEQY
14	TRBV2	TRBJ1-5	ASSEGGRRSNQPQH
13	TRBV7-7	TRBJ2-1	ASSSGTGGHNEQF
13	TRBV5-4	TRBJ1-5	ASSEGTGVGQPQH